This TCR beta chain was retrieved from a study of T cell repertoires in cytomegalovirus infection. Study context: The public TCR beta signatures pointed to both CMV infection and matching HLA type.

The V gene end was trimmed by 5 bases and the J gene end by 0 bases; junction bases not matched to a gene: 6. The CDR3 is 16 amino acids. Germline V gives CDR1 MNHNS, CDR2 SASEGT. MiXCR was run by TCRdb on the reads, yielding one entry per CDR3 protein. Altogether around 900,000 distinct CDR3 sequences are present, 31% being singletons, with the ten largest covering 11% to 15%. Regarding the study as a whole: Cumulated frequencies of public TCR beta families served to identify carriers of CMV plus the relevant HLA.

Notes on this clonotype: Its antigen is undetermined.

This TCR derives from a human donor in good health (CMV status not recorded). Some clones in this sample may be carry-over from other donors' samples. The material was cultured CD8+ T cells from PBMCs, obtained from culture after CMV antigen stimulation. J is TRBJ2-2 and V is TRBV6-1; TRBD1 matches 7 bases. Here the CDR3 reads CASSPRGLPNTGELFF. The DNA of the CDR3 is TGTGCCAGCAGTCCAAGGGGGCTTCCGAACACCGGGGAGCTGTTTTTT.